The clone carrying this TCR beta chain was found once. Its specificity is unknown. This sample stems from a study of cytomegalovirus exposure and HLA in healthy donors. On the study more broadly: Drawn from HLA-typed donors, 83 million or so unique TCRs were held in an early data release.

V dropped 5 bases and J dropped 1 base, with 15 bases sitting between them. Germline CDR1 reads SEHNR; CDR2 reads FQNEAQ (reference sequence). The CDR3 sequence is 15 residues long. 60 Vbeta and 13 Jbeta primers were used in PCR. The data were produced by immunoSEQ multiplex PCR, yet TCRdb's version contains in-frame clones alone and is incomplete. The sample records 95,000 to 110,000 clones, around two thirds being singletons. Findings and limits, study-wide: The study flagged around 150 TCR beta chains as cytomegalovirus-associated. A later analysis reportedly found fewer N-insertions in an Asian-associated ancestry cluster than the roughly 670-donor mean. Clonal expansion, a later analysis showed, was greater in HLA-associated TCR beta chains than in equally common others.

The TCR sequence derives from a woman between 50 and 59 years old in good health and CMV-seronegative. Sequenced sample: PBMCs. The chain recombines TRBV7-9 with TRBJ2-7; possible D gene TRBD1, 6 bases. Written as DNA, the CDR3 is TGTGCCAGCAGCCCAGGGGCCGGCCGGTCCTACGAGCAGTACTTC. Its protein product is CASSPGAGRSYEQYF.